This T cell receptor beta chain was captured in a study of T-cell reconstitution after alpha-beta-depleted transplantation in children (dated by TCRdb to about 2016). The study in broad terms: T-cell immune reconstitution after TCRalphabeta/CD19-depleted allogeneic hematopoietic cell transplantation in children was quantitatively tracked in the study by means of TCR repertoire profiling.

Trimming takes 7 bases off V and 4 bases off J; junction bases not matched to a gene: 9. From the cysteine through the phenylalanine, the CDR3 covers 15 amino acids. Just the 45-base CDR3 DNA is kept, in frame starting at base 1. In its sample, this clonotype was seen many times. What antigen it recognizes has not been identified. One base away there is no much larger clone; base qualities are not given. The library relied on PCR. Sequencing was carried out with an Illumina HiSeq 2500. Molecular barcoding was employed in the preparation of TCR libraries, with unique molecular identifiers being used to normalize TCRbeta repertoire quantification. TCRdb ran its own pipeline on the public reads, namely fastp trimming at Q25 and MiXCR clone calling, and kept in-frame beta chains. One record per CDR3 amino acid sequence lists the most common genes and DNA. The sample table contains under 300,000 distinct CDR3 sequences; only one count was recorded for 9.7% of them. The ten most abundant clones make up about 5% of the sample.

This TCR was sampled from a human donor who donated a stem cell graft to a child with SCID. The sequenced sample was PBMCs from the stem cell graft donor, obtained from the stem cell graft. In this chain, TRBV12-3 or TRBV12-4 is recombined with TRBJ2-3, with TRBD2 matching 9 junction bases. The CDR3 region: CASTPLAGLADTQYF. The DNA reads TGTGCCAGCACCCCTCTAGCGGGGCTGGCAGATACGCAGTATTTT.